These 15 T cell receptor beta chains share one sample of origin, sequenced in a study of OX40 agonist ivuxolimab in advanced cancers. Repertoires were generated with immunoSEQ multiplex PCR, while TCRdb's copy carries only in-frame clones and drops some. The sample consists of 65,000 to 85,000 clones, approximately 89% of them appearing once. The sample was CD4+ or CD8+ T cells sorted from blood, taken in a trial of the OX40 agonist ivuxolimab. The receptor set was obtained from an adult with an advanced solid tumor such as melanoma, head and neck, liver or kidney cancer.

This clone was seen a few times. This chain joins TRBV19 and TRBJ1-4, with a possible D match to TRBD1 (6 bases). From germline, CDR1 is LNHDA and CDR2 SQIVND (reference sequence). The CDR3 contains 15 residues. The V end was cut by 3 bases, the J end by 5 bases, with 13 bases between. Here the CDR3 reads CASSINRGANEKLFF. For the CDR3, the DNA is TGTGCCAGTAGTATTAATCGGGGGGCGAATGAAAAACTGTTTTTT.

The rearrangement uses TRBV28 and TRBJ2-7; no definite D call. CDR1 is MDHEN, CDR2 SYDVKM, per germline. The CDR3 is 12 amino acids. V dropped 5 bases and J dropped 3 bases, with 8 bases sitting between them. CDR3 sequence (DNA): TGTGCCAGCAGTCTCAACCGCTACGAGCAGTACTTC. This encodes CASSLNRYEQYF.

The gene calls are TRBV11-2 and TRBJ1-2; possibly TRBD1 for D (5 bases). Germline CDR1 and CDR2: SGHAT and FQNNGV. Trimming stripped 5 bases from V and 7 bases from J, with 26 bases between. This CDR3 has 17 amino acids. CDR3 coding DNA: TGTGCCAGCAGCCTGGGGGGATTGGGAACAGGAATGTCTGGCTACACCTTC. It encodes CASSLGGLGTGMSGYTF.

The chain links TRBV18 to TRBJ2-3, with TRBD2 matching 11 bases. Germline CDR1 KGHSH, CDR2 LQKENI. J was trimmed by 3 bases and V by 8 bases; bases with no gene match: 19. The CDR3 runs to 19 residues. CDR3 residues: CASALRSGTSGGETDTQYF. The DNA for the CDR3 is TGTGCCAGCGCCCTAAGATCCGGGACTAGCGGAGGAGAAACAGATACGCAGTATTTT.

The CDR3 DNA is TGTGCCAGCAGCGTTGACAGGCGACACACTGAAGCTTTCTTT. It encodes CASSVDRRHTEAFF. V is TRBV5-4 and J is TRBJ1-1, with D possibly being TRBD1 (6 bases). Trimming took off 4 bases at V and 3 bases at J, with 13 bases between the two ends. CDR1 is SGHNT, CDR2 YYREEE, per germline (reference sequence). This CDR3 comprises 14 residues.

The chain has TRBV11-3 and TRBJ2-2; D is unclear. The CDR3 length is 16 residues. The germline CDR1 and CDR2 sequences are SGHNT and YENEEA. The V gene lost 4 bases and the J gene lost 3 bases, with 15 bases spanning the gap. CDR3 sequence reads: CASSSEKMWDTGELFF. The CDR3 bases are TGTGCCAGCAGCTCCGAGAAGATGTGGGACACCGGGGAGCTGTTTTTT.

This clone was detected a few times. The chain is built from TRBV6-5 and TRBJ1-3, with a possible D match to TRBD1 (5 bases). This CDR3 has 13 residues. The V gene's germline CDR1 is MNHEY and CDR2 SVGAGI. Trimming removed 7 bases at V and 2 bases at J, with 9 bases between. Written as DNA, the CDR3 is TGTGCCAGCACATCAGGGACTGGAAACACCATATATTTT. This codes for CASTSGTGNTIYF.

The chain employs TRBV18 and TRBJ1-4; D call uncertain. This CDR3 has 15 amino acids. V was clipped by 6 bases and J by 0 bases, with 11 bases between them. CDR1 KGHSH and CDR2 LQKENI come from the germline V gene. For the CDR3, the DNA is TGTGCCAGCTCTTCCTCAGTTGCAACTAATGAAAAACTGTTTTTT. Its translation: CASSSSVATNEKLFF.

CDR3 bases: TGTGCCGGATCAGGTGGGGCCAGGGACACTGAAGCTTTCTTT. The encoded protein is CAGSGGARDTEAFF. This chain joins TRBV30 and TRBJ1-1; D is possibly TRBD1 (5 bases). CDR1 is GTSNPN and CDR2 is SVGIG in the germline V gene (reference sequence). This CDR3 comprises 14 residues. V lost 8 bases and J 3 bases, leaving 19 bases between the germline ends. Complete variable domain (other parts from reference TRBV30 and TRBJ1-1): SQTIHQWPATLVQPVGSPLSLECTVEGTSNPNLYWYRQAAGRGLQLLFYSVGIGQISSEVPQNLSASRPQDRQFILSSKKLLLSDSGFYLCAGSGGARDTEAFFGQGTRLTVV.

The chain couples TRBV5-1 to TRBJ2-2, with 7 bases aligning to TRBD2. Germline values: CDR1 SGHRS, CDR2 YFSETQ. CDR3 size: 15 residues. V dropped 3 bases and J dropped 1; count of bases not matched to a gene: 3. The CDR3 sequence is CASSSTSVNTGELFF. Here the CDR3 DNA reads TGCGCCAGCAGCTCCACTAGCGTGAACACCGGGGAGCTGTTTTTT.

The chain links TRBV19 to TRBJ1-1; tentatively, D is TRBD1 (6 bases). Germline CDR1 is LNHDA and CDR2 is SQIVND (reference sequence). The CDR3 covers 16 residues. V was clipped by 3 bases and J by 1 base, with 15 bases between them. CDR3: CASSMIRGAWNTEAFF. CDR3 bases: TGTGCCAGTAGTATGATTCGGGGGGCTTGGAACACTGAAGCTTTCTTT.

This chain connects TRBV5-4 to TRBJ2-5, with TRBD2 matching over 14 bases. After removal of 1 base from V and 4 bases from J, the junction contained 3 bases not matched to a gene. This CDR3 region has 16 residues. Germline-derived CDR1 and CDR2 are SGHNT and YYREEE (reference sequence). In DNA, the CDR3 is TGTGCCAGCAGCTTGAGACTAGCGGGAGGGGGAGAGACCCAGTACTTC. Protein: CASSLRLAGGGETQYF.

This rearrangement joins TRBV7-2 to TRBJ2-5; D is ambiguous. The CDR3 contains 14 residues. Germline loops: CDR1 SGHTA, CDR2 FQGNSA. Trimming took off 1 base at V and 1 base at J, with 7 bases between the two ends. The CDR3: CASSLVPGQETQYF. In DNA form, the CDR3 reads TGTGCCAGCAGCTTAGTTCCCGGCCAAGAGACCCAGTACTTC.

The chain combines TRBV6-5 with TRBJ1-3; TRBD1 matches at 9 bases. CDR1 is MNHEY, CDR2 SVGAGI, per germline. V was clipped by 6 bases and J by 4 bases; unmatched bases: 7. The CDR3 covers 15 residues. Here the CDR3 reads CASRGQGADGNTIYF. CDR3 DNA sequence: TGTGCCAGCAGGGGACAGGGTGCGGACGGAAACACCATATATTTT.

The genes are TRBV5-1 and TRBJ1-1, with D possibly matching TRBD1 (6 bases). In germline, CDR1 is SGHRS, CDR2 YFSETQ. The CDR3 totals 15 residues. Trimming cost V 3 bases and J 1 base, with 13 bases left between them. This CDR3 reads CASSYYRAQNTEAFF. CDR3 sequence (DNA): TGCGCCAGCAGCTATTACAGGGCCCAGAACACTGAAGCTTTCTTT. The entire variable domain, with the rest obtained from reference TRBV5-1 and TRBJ1-1, is as follows: KAGVTQTPRYLIKTRGQQVTLSCSPISGHRSVSWYQQTPGQGLQFLFEYFSETQRNKGNFPGRFSGRQFSNSRSEMNVSTLELGDSALYLCASSYYRAQNTEAFFGQGTRLTVV.